This T cell receptor (beta chain) is drawn from a study of molecular identifiers for immune sequencing clone quantification. Turning to the study itself: Sequencing covered four of five parts into which replicate RNA from approximately 20,000 or 98,000 naive CD8 cells was split.

Note on this clonotype: Its antigen is as yet unknown. A junction boundary mismatches the germline segment, possibly from a read error.

The study, taken as a whole, reports: Clones that exceeded 20 RNA copies held over 98% of effector molecules, yet under 1% in naive cells.

The naive CD8 libraries originated from between about 18,000 and 1,000,000 sorted cells and drew on 10%, 30% or 50% RNA. CDR1 is SGHVS, CDR2 FNYEAQ, per germline. The CDR3 contains 12 residues. Methods described previously, with TCR primers listed, were used for bulk TCR libraries. MiXCR, applied by TCRdb to the PCR reads, yields one record per CDR3 protein. The sample holds around 480,000 distinct CDR3 sequences; about a fifth are singletons and the top ten take approximately 0.8%. The TCR was taken from a human donor in good health. Some libraries in this study had Jurkat cell RNA spiked in. The chain carries TRBV7-6 and TRBJ2-7, with D hard to call. Sequences were obtained from naive CD8+ T cells from blood, with Jurkat cell RNA spiked in. Described subset: FACS-sorted CD8+CD4-CCR7+CD45RA+ naive T cells. The CDR3: CASVSETYEQHF. The DNA for the CDR3 is TGTGCCAGCGTGTCGGAAACCTACGAGCAGCACTTC. Full variable domain (rest looked up from reference TRBV7-6 and TRBJ2-7): GAGVSQSPRYKVTKRGQDVALRCDPISGHVSLYWYRQALGQGPEFLTYFNYEAQQDKSGLPNDRFSAERPEGSISTLTIQRTEQRDSAMYRCASVSETYEQHFGPGTRLTVT.